A selection of T cell receptor beta chains follows, all from one sample in a study of blood T cell repertoires in COVID-19. Sequencing used immunoSEQ multiplex PCR; TCRdb keeps in-frame clones, though not all of them. The sample holds 300,000 to 400,000 clones; just over 85% are singletons and the top ten take 4% to 5.5%. Sequencing was carried out using PBMCs or T cells enriched from blood (not recorded which). All receptors come from a woman aged 40 to 49 with acute COVID-19. The CDR3 runs from the conserved cysteine through the conserved F or W. The order of the fields is V gene, D gene, clone size, J gene, CDR3 protein, CDR3 DNA. The D gene is left open where the match is weak. Clone size is stated in some rows and not others, as once, few, many or a class when expanded.

v_call: TRBV2
d_call: TRBD1
clone_size: .
j_call: TRBJ1-1
cdr3_aa: CASSVGQGNTEAFF
cdr3_nt: TGTGCCAGCAGTGTAGGACAGGGAAACACTGAAGCTTTCTTT

v_call: TRBV5-4
d_call: TRBD1
clone_size: .
j_call: TRBJ1-1
cdr3_aa: CASSLQGGTEAFF
cdr3_nt: TGTGCCAGCAGCCTACAGGGGGGCACTGAAGCTTTCTTT

v_call: TRBV3-1/TRBV3-2
d_call: .
clone_size: .
j_call: TRBJ1-2
cdr3_aa: CASKDLGEGVRSF
cdr3_nt: TGTGCCAGCAAGGACCTCGGTGAAGGGGTTCGGTCCTTC

v_call: TRBV23-1
d_call: TRBD1
clone_size: .
j_call: TRBJ2-7
cdr3_aa: CASKTPGQIYEQYF
cdr3_nt: TGCGCCAGCAAAACCCCGGGACAGATCTACGAGCAGTACTTC

v_call: TRBV6-5
d_call: .
clone_size: .
j_call: TRBJ2-7
cdr3_aa: CASSQQAYEQYF
cdr3_nt: TGTGCCAGCAGTCAACAGGCCTACGAGCAGTACTTC

v_call: TRBV7-2
d_call: TRBD1
clone_size: .
j_call: TRBJ1-2
cdr3_aa: CASSLGVGRGALGYTF
cdr3_nt: TGTGCCAGCAGCTTAGGAGTGGGCAGGGGGGCCTTGGGCTACACCTTC

v_call: TRBV14
d_call: .
clone_size: .
j_call: TRBJ2-2
cdr3_aa: CASSPGGSGELFF
cdr3_nt: TGTGCCAGCAGCCCCGGGGGATCTGGGGAGCTGTTTTTT

v_call: TRBV27
d_call: TRBD1
clone_size: .
j_call: TRBJ2-7
cdr3_aa: CASSLEGAPPYEQYF
cdr3_nt: TGTGCCAGCAGTTTAGAGGGGGCCCCCCCCTACGAGCAGTACTTC

v_call: TRBV7-2
d_call: TRBD1
clone_size: .
j_call: TRBJ2-2
cdr3_aa: CASSFFRDRRNTGELFF
cdr3_nt: TGTGCCAGCAGCTTCTTTCGGGACAGGAGGAACACCGGGGAGCTGTTTTTT

v_call: TRBV4-2
d_call: TRBD1
clone_size: few
j_call: TRBJ1-1
cdr3_aa: CASSPQGGFWTGGMNTEAFF
cdr3_nt: TGTGCCAGCAGCCCCCAAGGTGGTTTTTGGACAGGGGGGATGAACACTGAAGCTTTCTTT

v_call: TRBV2
d_call: TRBD2
clone_size: .
j_call: TRBJ2-2
cdr3_aa: CASSVSGRAAGELFF
cdr3_nt: TGTGCCAGCAGCGTTAGCGGGAGGGCCGCCGGGGAGCTGTTTTTT